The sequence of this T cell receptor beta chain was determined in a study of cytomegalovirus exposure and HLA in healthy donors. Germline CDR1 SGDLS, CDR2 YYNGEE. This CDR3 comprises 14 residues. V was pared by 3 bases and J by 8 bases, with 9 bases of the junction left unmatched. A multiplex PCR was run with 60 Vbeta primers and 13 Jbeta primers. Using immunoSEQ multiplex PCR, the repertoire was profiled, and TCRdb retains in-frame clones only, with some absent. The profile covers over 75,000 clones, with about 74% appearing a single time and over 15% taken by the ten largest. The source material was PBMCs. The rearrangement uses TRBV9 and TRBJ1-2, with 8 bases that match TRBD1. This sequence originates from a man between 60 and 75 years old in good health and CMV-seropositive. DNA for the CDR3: TGTGCCAGCAGCGGGACAGGGAATTTTCGGGGCTACACCTTC. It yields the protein CASSGTGNFRGYTF. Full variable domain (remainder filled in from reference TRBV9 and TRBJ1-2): DSGVTQTPKHLITATGQRVTLRCSPRSGDLSVYWYQQSLDQGLQFLIQYYNGEERAKGNILERFSAQQFPDLHSELNLSSLELGDSALYFCASSGTGNFRGYTFGSGTRLTVV.